The 25 T cell receptor beta chains presented below share a single source sample, sequenced in a study of shared clonotypes between healthy human individuals. Some clones are missing from TCRdb's copy, which holds only in-frame ones; the method was immunoSEQ multiplex PCR. This table has more than 900,000 clones, more than 75% appearing once. Sample: memory CD4+ T cells from PBMCs. Subset denoted: CD45RA-negative fraction. The receptors stem from a man aged 18-30 years in good health. Some clones in this sample may be carry-over from other donors' samples.

This sequence joins TRBV6-1 and TRBJ2-5; D perhaps matches TRBD2 (6 bases). CDR1 and CDR2 (germline): MNHNS, SASEGT. With 0 bases removed from V and 10 bases from J, the gap between germline ends came to 18 bases. The CDR3 totals 15 residues. The CDR3 sequence is CASSEARGRPPIQYF. The CDR3 DNA reads as TGTGCCAGCAGTGAAGCGCGGGGCAGGCCCCCCATCCAGTACTTC.

The V and J genes are TRBV9 and TRBJ2-7; TRBD1 agrees at 8 bases. CDR1 SGDLS and CDR2 YYNGEE come from the germline V gene. This CDR3 has 14 residues. Germline trimming cut 4 bases from V and 9 bases from J; bases unmatched to any gene: 12. CDR3 in DNA: TGTGCCAGCAGCTCACTAAACAGGGGGGACGGGCAGTACTTC. Translating gives CASSSLNRGDGQYF.

The chain joins TRBV6-5 to TRBJ2-5; D remains unclear. Germline V CDR1 and CDR2: MNHEY, SVGAGI. The CDR3 consists of 13 residues. Trimming removed 3 bases from V and 4 bases from J, with 9 bases in between. The CDR3 sequence: CASSYSRPETQYF. The CDR3 bases are TGTGCCAGCAGTTATTCACGCCCAGAGACCCAGTACTTC.

The chain carries TRBV5-1 and TRBJ1-2; 9 bases agree with TRBD1. The germline V gene has CDR1 SGHRS and CDR2 YFSETQ. The V gene end was trimmed by 2 bases and the J gene end by 8 bases; junction bases not matched to a gene: 13. The CDR3 is made up of 16 amino acids. CDR3: CASSLNLVDRGRGYTF. DNA for the CDR3: TGCGCCAGCAGCTTAAATTTGGTGGACAGGGGTCGAGGCTACACCTTC.

The rearrangement links TRBV7-9 to TRBJ2-3; D is unresolved. Germline V gene data show CDR1 as SEHNR and CDR2 as FQNEAQ (reference sequence). The ends were cut back, 4 bases at V and 8 bases at J, with 10 bases in the middle. This CDR3 has 12 amino acids. The CDR3 sequence is CASSSTQGTQYF. The CDR3 nucleotides read TGTGCCAGCAGCTCCACCCAAGGTACGCAGTATTTT.

The CDR3 region has the DNA TGTGCCAGCAGCCCGGGACAGTTTGCGAACACCGGGGAGCTGTTTTTT. This gives the protein CASSPGQFANTGELFF. The V and J genes are TRBV11-3 and TRBJ2-2; 7 nucleotides line up with TRBD1. The germline V gene encodes CDR1 SGHNT and CDR2 YENEEA. With V trimmed by 5 bases and J by 0 bases, 6 bases remained unmatched. The CDR3 is made up of 16 amino acids.

The rearrangement links TRBV5-1 to TRBJ2-1; 9 bases fit TRBD2. V dropped 4 bases and J dropped 10; count of bases not matched to a gene: 9. The CDR3 loop spans 14 amino acids. The germline gives CDR1 SGHRS, CDR2 YFSETQ. The CDR3 loop is CASSGLAGYNEQFF. The CDR3 DNA is TGCGCCAGCAGCGGTCTAGCGGGATATAACGAGCAGTTCTTC.

The chain carries TRBV5-4 and TRBJ2-7; D uncertain. Germline CDR1 SGHNT, CDR2 YYREEE (reference sequence). V gave up 1 base and J gave up 2 bases, with 10 bases separating them. The length of the CDR3 is 14 residues. CDR3 in amino acids: CASSLTGRTYEQYF. The CDR3 DNA sequence: TGTGCCAGCAGCTTGACCGGACGGACCTACGAGCAGTACTTC.

V is TRBV25-1 and J is TRBJ2-2; D unclear. The CDR3 has 16 amino acids. CDR1 is MGHDK, CDR2 SYGVNS, per germline. V shed 0 bases and J shed 6 bases, with 14 bases lying between them. CDR3 nucleotide sequence: TGTGCCAGCAGTGAATATAGCCCAGCTTCAGCCGGGGAGCTGTTTTTT. This gives the protein CASSEYSPASAGELFF.

This clone appeared a few times. This chain joins TRBV28 and TRBJ2-5; 7 nucleotides agree with TRBD2. The CDR3 length is 15 residues. The V segment lost 3 bases and the J segment 11 bases; nucleotides outside the gene matches: 15. Germline V CDR1 and CDR2: MDHEN, SYDVKM. The CDR3 here is CASSFTTSRIVEQYF. DNA for the CDR3: TGTGCCAGCAGTTTCACGACTAGCAGAATCGTGGAGCAGTACTTC.

The chain couples TRBV28 to TRBJ1-2, with D possibly TRBD1 on 6 matching bases. The V gene lost 10 bases and the J gene lost 8 bases, with 11 bases spanning the gap. Germline loops: CDR1 MDHEN, CDR2 SYDVKM. The CDR3 length is 10 residues. CDR3 loop: CATSGVGYTF. The CDR3 coding sequence is TGTGCCACCTCAGGGGTCGGCTACACCTTC.

A note on this clone: A much larger clone differs from this one at a single base, so this may be a read error. Other DNA sequences of this sample code for an identical CDR3. The chain is built from TRBV5-6 and TRBJ1-4; D gene uncertain. V lost 5 bases and J 7 bases, leaving 15 bases between the germline ends. Germline V gives CDR1 SGHDT, CDR2 YYEEEE. This CDR3 spans 14 amino acids. The CDR3 coding sequence is TGTGCCAGCAGACGTACGGAGGATCGTGAAAAACTGTTTTTT. It encodes CASRRTEDREKLFF.

The chain has TRBV5-6 and TRBJ2-7; no clear D gene. Trimming removed 2 bases from V and 0 bases from J, with 12 bases in between. This CDR3 region has 15 residues. CDR1 and CDR2 (germline): SGHDT, YYEEEE. CDR3 sequence (DNA): TGTGCCAGCAGCTTAAGAGCCCTTAGCTCCTACGAGCAGTACTTC. Protein sequence: CASSLRALSSYEQYF.

This clone was counted between two and nine times. The chain recombines TRBV2 with TRBJ2-7; maybe TRBD1 (6 bases). Trimming removed 4 bases at V and 7 bases at J, with 14 bases between. This CDR3 has 13 amino acids. Germline V lookup: CDR1 SNHLY, CDR2 FYNNEI. The CDR3 is CASSGRTALEQYF. The CDR3 bases are TGTGCCAGCAGTGGGAGGACAGCCTTGGAGCAGTACTTC.

The chain is built from TRBV5-4 and TRBJ1-1; TRBD1 agrees at 8 bases. V was pared by 0 bases and J by 1 base, with 2 bases of the junction left unmatched. CDR3 length equals 15 residues. The germline CDR1 and CDR2 sequences are SGHNT and YYREEE (reference sequence). The DNA of the CDR3 is TGTGCCAGCAGCTTGGGGACAGGGCAGAACACTGAAGCTTTCTTT. Translated, it gives CASSLGTGQNTEAFF.

The V and J genes are TRBV28 and TRBJ2-2, with 10 bases matching TRBD2. Germline lookup yields CDR1 MDHEN and CDR2 SYDVKM. CDR3 length: 14 amino acids. Losses at the gene ends were 10 bases for V and 4 bases for J; bases not matched to a gene: 6. CDR3 bases: TGTGCCACCAAAGCGGGAGGGTTCACCGGGGAGCTGTTTTTT. This encodes CATKAGGFTGELFF.

This rearrangement joins TRBV19 to TRBJ1-1, with 10 positions matching TRBD1. The CDR3 is 16 residues long. Trimming took 3 bases from V and 4 from J; bases not matched to a gene: 8. Per germline, CDR1 LNHDA and CDR2 SQIVND (reference sequence). The CDR3 is CASSMLGTGVGTEAFF. For the CDR3, the DNA is TGTGCCAGTAGTATGCTCGGGACAGGGGTAGGCACTGAAGCTTTCTTT.

On this clone: Other nucleotide sequences in the sample specify the same CDR3. The chain links TRBV5-1 to TRBJ2-3; D is ambiguous. The ends were cut back, 3 bases at V and 0 bases at J, with 11 bases in the middle. The CDR3 loop spans 15 amino acids. CDR1 is SGHRS and CDR2 is YFSETQ in the germline V gene. CDR3 nucleotide sequence: TGCGCCAGCAGCTCGGGCCGCGGTAGCACAGATACGCAGTATTTT. Protein sequence: CASSSGRGSTDTQYF.

The V and J genes are TRBV7-2 and TRBJ2-1; D unclear. This CDR3 is built from 10 residues. V was shortened by 1 base and J by 16 bases, with 8 bases between the two germline ends. Germline CDR1 reads SGHTA; CDR2 reads FQGNSA. The CDR3 coding sequence is TGTGCCAGCAGCTTAGATGGTGCATTCTTC. This encodes CASSLDGAFF.

V and J are TRBV29-1 and TRBJ2-5, with TRBD1 identical over 10 bases. The J call may be incorrect, as the DNA end agrees better with TRBJ2-7. From germline, CDR1 is SQVTM and CDR2 ANQGSEA. The CDR3 extends over 12 amino acids. DNA of the CDR3: TGCAGCGTTCGGACAGGGGGGGACGAGCAGTACTTC. This gives the protein CSVRTGGDEQYF.

This clone came up a few times. V gene TRBV6-6 combines with J gene TRBJ2-1; no definite D call. V gave up 2 bases and J gave up 5 bases, with 10 bases separating them. The CDR3 is 14 residues long. CDR1 is MNHNY and CDR2 is SVGAGI in the germline V gene (reference sequence). The CDR3, as DNA: TGTGCCAGCAGTTACGGTGAGAGAGACAATGAGCAGTTCTTC. It encodes CASSYGERDNEQFF.

This clone was detected a few times. The chain is built from TRBV6-5 and TRBJ1-1; tentative D call: TRBD1 (5 bases). CDR1 and CDR2 from the germline V gene are MNHEY and SVGAGI. V was shortened by 2 bases and J by 0 bases, with 10 bases between the two germline ends. This CDR3 region has 15 residues. CDR3 coding DNA: TGTGCCAGCAGTTACGTGGGGGTAATGAACACTGAAGCTTTCTTT. It is translated as CASSYVGVMNTEAFF.

V and J are TRBV10-3 and TRBJ1-3; the match to TRBD1 covers 8 bases. In germline, CDR1 is ENHRY, CDR2 SYGVKD. The CDR3 spans 14 residues. After removal of 10 bases from V and 2 bases from J, the junction contained 7 bases not matched to a gene. In nucleotides, the CDR3 is TGTGCCACCGGACAGGGAATGGCTGGAAACACCATATATTTT. Translating gives CATGQGMAGNTIYF.

CDR3 loop: CASSSAGQAIYGYTF. DNA of the CDR3: TGTGCCAGCAGTTCCGCGGGACAGGCGATCTATGGCTACACCTTC. This sequence joins TRBV28 and TRBJ1-2; 8 nucleotides line up with TRBD1. Germline V gene data show CDR1 as MDHEN and CDR2 as SYDVKM. The CDR3 totals 15 residues. J was trimmed by 4 bases and V by 4 bases; bases with no gene match: 8.

The V and J genes are TRBV2 and TRBJ2-1, with D tentatively TRBD2 (5 bases). The CDR3 has 14 residues. CDR1 is SNHLY and CDR2 is FYNNEI in the germline V gene. The ends were cut back, 7 bases at V and 0 bases at J, with 10 bases in the middle. CDR3 DNA: TGTGCCAGCATTCGGGAAATCTCCTACAATGAGCAGTTCTTC. Its translation: CASIREISYNEQFF. The entire variable domain, with the rest obtained from reference TRBV2 and TRBJ2-1, is as follows: EPEVTQTPSHQVTQMGQEVILRCVPISNHLYFYWYRQILGQKVEFLVSFYNNEISEKSEIFDDQFSVERPDGSNFTLKIRSTKLEDSAMYFCASIREISYNEQFFGPGTRLTVL.